These T cell receptor beta chains were read from a single sample in a study of identical twins. TCRdb redid the calling of the 5' RACE reads with MiXCR, one entry per CDR3 protein. Here the sample spans approximately 500,000 distinct CDR3 sequences, about 15% being singletons. The data also belong to a second study, concerning yellow fever vaccine responses in identical twins.

What was sequenced was CD4+ T cells sorted from blood. The receptors derive from a woman between 18 and 29 years old in good health. Both conserved end residues are part of each CDR3. A D gene is named only where the DNA matches it firmly. Some rows have no size entry. The others give once, few or many, or a class for an expanded clone.

v_gene: TRBV5-5
d_gene: .
abundance: .
j_gene: TRBJ2-3
CDR3nt: TGTGCCAGCAGCTCCCGGGGGGCGCTGACAGATACGCAGTATTTT
CDR3aa: CASSSRGALTDTQYF

v_gene: TRBV20-1
d_gene: .
abundance: few
j_gene: TRBJ1-4
CDR3nt: TGCAGTGCCCACCGGGGGCAGGGGAATGGTGAAAAACTGTTTTTT
CDR3aa: CSAHRGQGNGEKLFF

v_gene: TRBV12-3/TRBV12-4
d_gene: TRBD1
abundance: .
j_gene: TRBJ1-2
CDR3nt: TGTGCCAGCAGTTTCGCAGGGGGTAAAGCTAACTATGGCTACACCTTC
CDR3aa: CASSFAGGKANYGYTF

v_gene: TRBV6-1
d_gene: .
abundance: once
j_gene: TRBJ2-7
CDR3nt: TGTGCCAGCCAGGGGGGGAGCTCCTACGAGCAGTACTTC
CDR3aa: CASQGGSSYEQYF

v_gene: TRBV12-3/TRBV12-4
d_gene: .
abundance: few
j_gene: TRBJ2-1
CDR3nt: TGTGCCAGCACCCTAGGGGGGAGGCTCTACAATGAGCAGTTCTTC
CDR3aa: CASTLGGRLYNEQFF

v_gene: TRBV20-1
d_gene: .
abundance: .
j_gene: TRBJ1-3
CDR3nt: TGCAGTGCTAGAGATCGGGCGGACACCATATATTTT
CDR3aa: CSARDRADTIYF

v_gene: TRBV7-3
d_gene: .
abundance: few
j_gene: TRBJ2-7
CDR3nt: TGTGCCAGCAGCCTCGGGACACAATACGAGCAGTACTTC
CDR3aa: CASSLGTQYEQYF

v_gene: TRBV5-5
d_gene: .
abundance: .
j_gene: TRBJ1-4
CDR3nt: TGTGCCAGCAGCCGTGGGGGGACTAATGAAAAACTGTTTTTT
CDR3aa: CASSRGGTNEKLFF

v_gene: TRBV29-1
d_gene: TRBD1
abundance: few
j_gene: TRBJ1-1
CDR3nt: TGCAGCCTCGACAGGGCGGAGAACACTGAAGCTTTCTTT
CDR3aa: CSLDRAENTEAFF

v_gene: TRBV7-2
d_gene: .
abundance: few
j_gene: TRBJ1-5
CDR3nt: TGTGCCAGCAGCGGCGAGGGGGTGAATCAGCCCCAGCATTTT
CDR3aa: CASSGEGVNQPQHF

v_gene: TRBV27
d_gene: TRBD1
abundance: .
j_gene: TRBJ2-3
CDR3nt: TGTGCCAGCACTCTCGGACAGGGGGCGTCGGATACGCAGTATTTT
CDR3aa: CASTLGQGASDTQYF

v_gene: TRBV12-3/TRBV12-4
d_gene: TRBD1
abundance: .
j_gene: TRBJ2-6
CDR3nt: TGTGCCTGCAGTCTAGGGGACAGGGCCCGCTCTGGGGCCAACGTCCTGACTTTC
CDR3aa: CACSLGDRARSGANVLTF